This is a list of T cell receptor beta chains from one sample in a study of resident and recirculating memory T cells in vitiligo. Some clones are missing from TCRdb's copy, which holds only in-frame ones; the method was immunoSEQ multiplex PCR. The profile shows 40,000 to 50,000 clones, around 90% of them singletons. Sequencing input: blood. These receptors were taken from a male donor with vitiligo. Both conserved end residues are part of each CDR3. D genes are given only for firm matches. Only part of the rows carry a size: once, few, many, or a class if the clone is expanded.

CDR3nt	CDR3aa	d_gene	v_gene	abundance	j_gene
TGCGCCAGCAGCTTAGGACTAGCGGGGGGGTATGAGACCCAGTACTTC	CASSLGLAGGYETQYF	TRBD2	TRBV5-1	-	TRBJ2-5
TGTGCCAGCAGCTTCGGCCTAGCGGGGGGTAATGAGCAGTTCTTC	CASSFGLAGGNEQFF	TRBD2	TRBV5-4	-	TRBJ2-1
TGTGCCAGCGGTCTGGGGGGGCCAAACGAGCAGTACTTC	CASGLGGPNEQYF	-	TRBV6-1	-	TRBJ2-7
TGTGCCAGTAGTACCTACACTGACAGGGAAGCTTTCTTT	CASSTYTDREAFF	-	TRBV19	-	TRBJ1-1
TGTGCCAGCTCCCTCGAAGCGTCCTCCTACGAGCAGTACTTC	CASSLEASSYEQYF	-	TRBV18	once	TRBJ2-7
TGTGCCAGCGGGGGGAGTTCTAACTATGGCTACACCTTC	CASGGSSNYGYTF	-	TRBV7-9	-	TRBJ1-2
TGTGCCAGCAGCGTAGCCCCTAGCGGGGGGAGGACAGATACGCAGTATTTT	CASSVAPSGGRTDTQYF	TRBD2	TRBV9	once	TRBJ2-3
TGTGCCAGTAGTATGCTAAGGGTCTTGGGGGGTGAAAAACTGTTTTTT	CASSMLRVLGGEKLFF	-	TRBV19	-	TRBJ1-4
TGCGCCAGCAGCTTGGTAGAGAGAGAGACCCAGTACTTC	CASSLVERETQYF	-	TRBV5-1	once	TRBJ2-5
TGTGCCAGCAGTGAAGAGTCGGTCTATAATTCACCCCTCCACTTT	CASSEESVYNSPLHF	-	TRBV2	-	TRBJ1-6
TGTGCCTGGAGCGCCCGGGAAGCTTTCTTT	CAWSAREAFF	-	TRBV30	-	TRBJ1-1
TGTGCCAGCAGCCGAGTCACCGGCGGGGAGGCTGAAGCTTTCTTT	CASSRVTGGEAEAFF	-	TRBV27	-	TRBJ1-1
TGTGCCAGCAGCCCATCAACAGCTAGCACAGATACGCAGTATTTT	CASSPSTASTDTQYF	-	TRBV4-2	-	TRBJ2-3
TGTGCCAGCAGTGAGCCGCGGGGAGGCTACACCTTC	CASSEPRGGYTF	-	TRBV6-4	few	TRBJ1-2
TGTGCCACCCCCGACACAGTTTTCTGCTCTGGGGCCAACGTCCTGACTTTC	CATPDTVFCSGANVLTF	-	TRBV21-1	-	TRBJ2-6
TGTGCCAGCAGCGGCGTCGGGGCGCGGACTAGCGCTTCCTACGAGCAGTACTTC	CASSGVGARTSASYEQYF	TRBD2	TRBV13	-	TRBJ2-7
TGTGCCAGCTCACCCCAACAGGGGACCGGGGAGCTGTTTTTT	CASSPQQGTGELFF	TRBD1	TRBV7-9	-	TRBJ2-2
TGTGCCAGCAGTCTCCTCAGGGCCGGGGGCACCGGGGAGCTGTTTTTT	CASSLLRAGGTGELFF	-	TRBV7-9	-	TRBJ2-2
TGTGCCAGCAGCAGCTGGACTAGCGGGGGGGCGGCAGAGACCCAGTACTTC	CASSSWTSGGAAETQYF	TRBD2	TRBV5-4	-	TRBJ2-5
TGTGCCAGCAGCGAAGACGGGGGGTGGTCCTACGAGCAGTACTTC	CASSEDGGWSYEQYF	TRBD2	TRBV2	-	TRBJ2-7
TGTGCCACCAGCAGGGACAGGGGAAACACAGATACGCAGTATTTT	CATSRDRGNTDTQYF	TRBD1	TRBV15	-	TRBJ2-3
TGTGCCAGCAGACATGTAGCGGGGGGCACAGATACGCAGTATTTT	CASRHVAGGTDTQYF	TRBD2	TRBV11-2	-	TRBJ2-3
TGCGCCAGCAGCCTACAGGAAGGTAATTCACCCCTCCACTTT	CASSLQEGNSPLHF	-	TRBV5-1	-	TRBJ1-6
TGTGCCAGCAGCTTAGGCGTGGTCGGGAACACTGAAGCTTTCTTT	CASSLGVVGNTEAFF	-	TRBV11-2	-	TRBJ1-1
TGTGCCAGCAGCCAATACATTCTGAGTAGCGAAGGCTACACCTTC	CASSQYILSSEGYTF	-	TRBV5-6	-	TRBJ1-2
TGTGCCAGCAGTCCTACCGGGTGGTCCAAAAACATTCAGTACTTC	CASSPTGWSKNIQYF	-	TRBV27	once	TRBJ2-4
TGTGCCAGCAGCGTGGGGGGGGCCGGAGAGACCCAGTACTTC	CASSVGGAGETQYF	-	TRBV9	-	TRBJ2-5
TGCAGCGTGGAGCCTGGGCAGGGGGCCTTCTATGGCTACACCTTC	CSVEPGQGAFYGYTF	TRBD1	TRBV29-1	-	TRBJ1-2
TGTGCCAGTAGTATAGGACTAGCGGGGGGCTATGAGCAGTTCTTC	CASSIGLAGGYEQFF	TRBD2	TRBV19	-	TRBJ2-1
TGTGCCAGCAGCCCAGGCTTGGACAGGCCCTACGAGCAGTACTTC	CASSPGLDRPYEQYF	TRBD1	TRBV9	-	TRBJ2-7
TGTGCCAGCAGTCCCCTCAGGAGCGGGGGGGCCCAAGAGACCCAGTACTTC	CASSPLRSGGAQETQYF	TRBD2	TRBV28	-	TRBJ2-5
TGTGCCACCAGCAGAGAAGCGCCCGGACATAGGTATCAGCCCCAGCATTTT	CATSREAPGHRYQPQHF	-	TRBV15	once	TRBJ1-5
TGTGCCAGCAGTTACGCGGAGACCCAGTACTTC	CASSYAETQYF	-	TRBV6-5	-	TRBJ2-5
TGTGCCAGCAGCTTTTCATCCGAGCAGTACTTC	CASSFSSEQYF	-	TRBV5-4	-	TRBJ2-7
TGCGCCAGCAGCCAAGATCAGTCCCGGGGATACGGCTACACCTTC	CASSQDQSRGYGYTF	-	TRBV4-1	-	TRBJ1-2
TGTGCCAGCAGCTTGTTGCAGGGAATTGGTACGCAGTATTTT	CASSLLQGIGTQYF	-	TRBV5-6	once	TRBJ2-3